Below, 12 T cell receptor beta chains from the same sample are listed, as sequenced in a study of CD8+CD57+ T cells in acquired aplastic anemia. The template used for profiling TCR beta VDJ and CDR3 was genomic DNA. From the reads, TCRdb called clonotypes with MiXCR, one entry per CDR3 protein. The sample has under 250,000 distinct CDR3 sequences, more than 45% seen once. Those patients picked for sequencing had displayed CD8+CD57+ cell expansion on flow cytometry. The sequenced material came from sorted CD4+, CD8+, or CD8+CD57+ T cells (not recorded which) from PBMCs. The receptor source for this set is a human donor with aplastic anemia.

About this clonotype itself: A much bigger clone sits one base away, suggesting this may be a read error. The V gene is TRBV7-8, the J gene TRBJ1-4; D call uncertain. CDR1 SGHVS and CDR2 FQNEAQ come from the germline V gene. The CDR3 covers 14 residues. Here the CDR3 DNA reads TGTGTCAGCAGCTTAAAGCGGAGAGTTGAAAAACTGTTTTTT. This codes for CVSSLKRRVEKLFF. Filled out from reference TRBV7-8 and TRBJ1-4, the complete variable domain reads GAGVSQSPRYKVAKRGQDVALRCDPISGHVSLFWYQQALGQGPEFLTYFQNEAQLDKSGLPSDRFFAERPEGSVSTLKIQRTQQEDSAVYLCVSSLKRRVEKLFFGSGTQLSVL.

The sample holds many counts of this clonotype. The rearrangement links TRBV6-6 to TRBJ2-7; 10 positions agree with TRBD1. This CDR3 comprises 13 residues. Per germline, CDR1 MNHNY and CDR2 SVGAGI (reference sequence). V shed 6 bases, J shed 5 bases, and the junction held 4 bases outside the gene matches. In DNA, the CDR3 is TGTGCCAGCAGCGACGACAGGGGGCACGAGCAGTACTTC. It translates to CASSDDRGHEQYF.

With regard to this clonotype: One end of the junction does not line up with germline, which may come from a read error. The chain recombines TRBV7-2 with TRBJ2-5; TRBD2 matches at 11 bases. Germline CDR1 SGHTA, CDR2 FQGNSA. The CDR3 contains 17 residues. The CDR3 bases are TGTGCCAGCAGCTTAGTAGGCCTAGCGGGAGGTCACGAGACCCGGTACTTC. It yields the protein CASSLVGLAGGHETRYF.

This clonotype was observed once. The gene calls are TRBV9 and TRBJ2-1; TRBD2 aligns across 8 bases. V lost 3 bases and J lost 0; bases outside the gene matches: 17. This CDR3 contains 20 residues. From germline, CDR1 is SGDLS and CDR2 YYNGEE. The CDR3: CASSERGAGDKRSSYNEQFF. Written as DNA, the CDR3 is TGTGCCAGCAGCGAGAGGGGAGCGGGGGACAAACGTAGCTCCTACAATGAGCAGTTCTTC.

This sequence joins TRBV7-9 and TRBJ1-4, with D possibly matching TRBD1 (5 bases). The CDR3 is 15 amino acids. V lost 1 base, J lost 8 bases, and 14 bases lay in between. Per the germline V gene, CDR1 is SEHNR and CDR2 is FQNEAQ (reference sequence). The CDR3 DNA is TGTGCCAGCAGCTTAGTTGGGGGGGTAGGGGAAAAACTGTTTTTT. This gives the protein CASSLVGGVGEKLFF.

This clonotype was observed a few times. V gene TRBV19 combines with J gene TRBJ2-7, with TRBD1 as a possible D gene (6 bases). Germline V gene data show CDR1 as LNHDA and CDR2 as SQIVND (reference sequence). The CDR3 runs 15 residues. V lost 6 bases and J lost 2, with 17 bases in between. For the CDR3, the DNA is TGTGCCAGTAGCAGGACAGCCCCCGGAGCCTACGAGCAGTACTTC. This translates into CASSRTAPGAYEQYF.

The chain couples TRBV3-1 to TRBJ2-5, with D hard to call. The CDR3 consists of 15 residues. CDR1 LGHDT and CDR2 YNNKEL come from the germline V gene (reference sequence). V gave up 1 base and J gave up 1 base, with 10 bases separating them. Here the CDR3 reads CASSQVGSGQETQYF. The CDR3 region has the DNA TGTGCCAGCAGCCAAGTGGGATCGGGCCAAGAGACCCAGTACTTC.

This clonotype was counted at least ten times. This chain connects TRBV7-9 to TRBJ2-1; 14 positions match TRBD2. Germline CDR1 SEHNR, CDR2 FQNEAQ (reference sequence). Unmatched junction bases numbered 6, after V lost 6 bases and J lost 5 bases. This CDR3 contains 16 residues. The CDR3 loop reads CASSPGLAGGNNEQFF. DNA for the CDR3: TGTGCCAGCAGTCCAGGACTAGCGGGGGGAAACAATGAGCAGTTCTTC.

The gene calls are TRBV29-1 and TRBJ2-2; possibly TRBD1 for D (6 bases). V lost 5 bases and J lost 6, with 10 bases in between. CDR3 length: 12 amino acids. The germline V gene has CDR1 SQVTM and CDR2 ANQGSEA. In DNA form, the CDR3 reads TGCAGCGTTCGTCCAGGGGCCGGGGAGCTGTTTTTT. This encodes CSVRPGAGELFF.

This clonotype was recorded at least ten times. This sequence joins TRBV12-3 or TRBV12-4 and TRBJ2-1; possible D gene TRBD2, 7 bases. CDR3 length equals 15 residues. The germline V and J ends were trimmed by 2 bases and 6 bases, with 14 bases remaining between them. The DNA for the CDR3 is TGTGCCAGCAGTTTAACGCCCGGGGGGCTCAATGAGCAGTTCTTC. Translation: CASSLTPGGLNEQFF.

This clonotype was recorded many times. J is TRBJ2-5 and V is TRBV7-9, with TRBD1 matching 12 bases. Per the germline V gene, CDR1 is SEHNR and CDR2 is FQNEAQ (reference sequence). The CDR3 length is 15 residues. Unmatched junction bases numbered 10, after V lost 10 bases and J lost 4 bases. CDR3 sequence (DNA): TGTGCCACCCTTCGGGGGACAGGGGGCCGAGAGACCCAGTACTTC. Residues: CATLRGTGGRETQYF.

Notes on this clonotype: No conserved phenylalanine or tryptophan is present at the end of the CDR3, so a read error is the likely explanation. The V gene is TRBV30, the J gene TRBJ1-1; D may be TRBD1 (5 bases). Germline CDR1 GTSNPN, CDR2 SVGIG (reference sequence). This CDR3 comprises 13 residues. The V and J ends lost 4 bases and 2 bases respectively, with 11 bases between them. The CDR3 bases are TGTGCCTGGATGGGGCCAAGTAACACTGAAGCTTTCATT. Translated, it gives CAWMGPSNTEAFI.